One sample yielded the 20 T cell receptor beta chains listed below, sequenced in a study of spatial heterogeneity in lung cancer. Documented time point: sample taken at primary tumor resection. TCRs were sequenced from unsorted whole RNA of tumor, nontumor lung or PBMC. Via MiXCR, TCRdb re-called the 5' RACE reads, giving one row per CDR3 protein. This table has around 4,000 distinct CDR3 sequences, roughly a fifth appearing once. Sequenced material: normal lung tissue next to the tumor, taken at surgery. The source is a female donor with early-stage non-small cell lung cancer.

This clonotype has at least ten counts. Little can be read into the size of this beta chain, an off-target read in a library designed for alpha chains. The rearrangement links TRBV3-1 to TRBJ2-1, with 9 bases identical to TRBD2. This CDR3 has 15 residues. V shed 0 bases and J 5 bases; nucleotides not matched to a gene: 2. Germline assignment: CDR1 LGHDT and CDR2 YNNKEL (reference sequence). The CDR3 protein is CASSQDSGRNNEQFF. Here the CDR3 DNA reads TGTGCCAGCAGCCAAGATAGCGGGAGAAACAATGAGCAGTTCTTC.

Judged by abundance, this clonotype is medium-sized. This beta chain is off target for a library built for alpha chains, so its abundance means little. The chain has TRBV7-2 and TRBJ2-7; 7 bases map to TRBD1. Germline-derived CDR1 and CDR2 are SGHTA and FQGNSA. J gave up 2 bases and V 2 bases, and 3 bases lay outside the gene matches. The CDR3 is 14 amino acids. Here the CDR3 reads CASSLQDRTYEQYF. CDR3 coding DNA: TGTGCCAGCAGCTTACAGGACAGGACCTACGAGCAGTACTTC.

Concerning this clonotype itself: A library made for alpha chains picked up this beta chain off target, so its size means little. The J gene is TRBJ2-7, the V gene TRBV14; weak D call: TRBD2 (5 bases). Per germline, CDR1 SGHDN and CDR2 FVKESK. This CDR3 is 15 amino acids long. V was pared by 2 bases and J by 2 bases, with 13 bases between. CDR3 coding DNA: TGTGCCAGCAGCCAATTTGAGGGTTTGCCCTACGAGCAGTACTTC. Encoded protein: CASSQFEGLPYEQYF.

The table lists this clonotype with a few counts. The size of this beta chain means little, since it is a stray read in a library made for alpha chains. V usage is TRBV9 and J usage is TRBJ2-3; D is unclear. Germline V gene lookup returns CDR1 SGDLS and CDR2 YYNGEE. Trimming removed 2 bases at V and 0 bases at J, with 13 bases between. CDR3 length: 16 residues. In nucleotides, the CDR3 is TGTGCCAGCAGCGTCCGACCCACAAGCAGCACAGATACGCAGTATTTT. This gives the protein CASSVRPTSSTDTQYF.

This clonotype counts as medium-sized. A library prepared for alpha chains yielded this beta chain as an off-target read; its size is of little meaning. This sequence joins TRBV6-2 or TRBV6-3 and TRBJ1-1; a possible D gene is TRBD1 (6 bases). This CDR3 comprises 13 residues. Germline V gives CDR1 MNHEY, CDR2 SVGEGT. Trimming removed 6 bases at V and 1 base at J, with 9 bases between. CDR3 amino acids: CASRWGANTEAFF. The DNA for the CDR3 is TGTGCCAGCAGATGGGGGGCGAACACTGAAGCTTTCTTT.

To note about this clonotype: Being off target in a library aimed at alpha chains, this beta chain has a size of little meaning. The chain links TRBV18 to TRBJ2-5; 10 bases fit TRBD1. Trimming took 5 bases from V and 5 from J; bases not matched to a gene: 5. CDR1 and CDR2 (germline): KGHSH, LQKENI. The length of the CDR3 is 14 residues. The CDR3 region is CASSVTGGDETQYF. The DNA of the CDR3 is TGTGCCAGCTCAGTGACAGGGGGCGACGAGACCCAGTACTTC.

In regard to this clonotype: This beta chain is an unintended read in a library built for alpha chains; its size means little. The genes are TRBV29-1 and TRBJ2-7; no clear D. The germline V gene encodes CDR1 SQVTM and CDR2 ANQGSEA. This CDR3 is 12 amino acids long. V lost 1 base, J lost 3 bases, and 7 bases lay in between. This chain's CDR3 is CSVEVQDYEQYF. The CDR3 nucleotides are TGCAGCGTTGAAGTGCAAGACTACGAGCAGTACTTC.

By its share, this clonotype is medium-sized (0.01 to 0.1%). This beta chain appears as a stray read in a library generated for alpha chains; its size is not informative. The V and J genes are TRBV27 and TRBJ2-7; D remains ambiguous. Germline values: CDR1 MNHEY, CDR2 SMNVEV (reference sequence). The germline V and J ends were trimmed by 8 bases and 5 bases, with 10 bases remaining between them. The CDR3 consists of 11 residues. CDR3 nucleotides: TGTGCCAGCTATCGTGGGGACGAGCAGTACTTC. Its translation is CASYRGDEQYF.

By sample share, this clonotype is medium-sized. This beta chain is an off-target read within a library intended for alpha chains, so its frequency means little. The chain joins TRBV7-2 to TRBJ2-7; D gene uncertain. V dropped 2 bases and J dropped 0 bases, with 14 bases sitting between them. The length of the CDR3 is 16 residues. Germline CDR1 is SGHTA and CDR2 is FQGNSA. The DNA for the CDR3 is TGTGCCAGCAGCTTACTTCTAAGTTTAAGCTCCTACGAGCAGTACTTC. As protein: CASSLLLSLSSYEQYF. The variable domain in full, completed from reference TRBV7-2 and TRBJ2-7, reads GAGVSQSPSNKVTEKGKDVELRCDPISGHTALYWYRQSLGQGLEFLIYFQGNSAPDKSGLPSDRFSAERTGGSVSTLTIQRTQQEDSAVYLCASSLLLSLSSYEQYFGPGTRLTVT.

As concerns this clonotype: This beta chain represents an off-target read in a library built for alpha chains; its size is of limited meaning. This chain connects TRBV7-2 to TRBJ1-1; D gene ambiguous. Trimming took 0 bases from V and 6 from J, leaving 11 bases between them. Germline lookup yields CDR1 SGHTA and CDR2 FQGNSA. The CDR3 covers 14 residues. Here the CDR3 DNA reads TGTGCCAGCAGCTTAGCTCTGGCCACGGCTGAAGCTTTCTTT. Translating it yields CASSLALATAEAFF.

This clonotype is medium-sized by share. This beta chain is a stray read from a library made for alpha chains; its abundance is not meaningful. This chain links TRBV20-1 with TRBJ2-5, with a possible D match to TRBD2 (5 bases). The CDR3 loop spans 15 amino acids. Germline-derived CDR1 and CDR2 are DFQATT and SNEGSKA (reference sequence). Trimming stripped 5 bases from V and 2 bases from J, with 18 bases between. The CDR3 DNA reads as TGCAGTGCTTCGGTGGACTCCTATACACAAGAGACCCAGTACTTC. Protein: CSASVDSYTQETQYF.

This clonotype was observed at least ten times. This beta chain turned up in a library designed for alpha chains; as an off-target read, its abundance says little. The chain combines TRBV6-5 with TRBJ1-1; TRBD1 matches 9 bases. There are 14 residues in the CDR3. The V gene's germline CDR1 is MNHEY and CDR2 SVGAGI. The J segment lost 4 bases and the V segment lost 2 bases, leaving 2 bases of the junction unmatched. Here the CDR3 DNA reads TGTGCCAGCAGTTACGTGACAGGGGGCACTGAAGCTTTCTTT. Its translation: CASSYVTGGTEAFF.

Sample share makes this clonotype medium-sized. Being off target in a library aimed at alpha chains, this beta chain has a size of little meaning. As DNA, the CDR3 is TGCAGTGCTAGGATTCCGGGACGCCTAAATCAGCCCCAGCATTTT. Protein sequence: CSARIPGRLNQPQHF. J is TRBJ1-5 and V is TRBV20-1; D might be TRBD1 (5 bases). Germline CDR1 and CDR2: DFQATT and SNEGSKA (reference sequence). The CDR3 covers 15 residues. Trimming shortened V by 3 bases and J by 4 bases, and 16 bases separated the two germline ends.

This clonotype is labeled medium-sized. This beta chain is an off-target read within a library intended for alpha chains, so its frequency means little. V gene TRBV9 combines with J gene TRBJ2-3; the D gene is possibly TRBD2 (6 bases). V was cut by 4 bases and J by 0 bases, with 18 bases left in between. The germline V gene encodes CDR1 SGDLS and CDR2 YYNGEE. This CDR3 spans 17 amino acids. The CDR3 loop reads CASSPHLSLASTDTQYF. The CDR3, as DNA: TGTGCCAGCAGCCCCCACCTCTCACTAGCCAGCACAGATACGCAGTATTTT.

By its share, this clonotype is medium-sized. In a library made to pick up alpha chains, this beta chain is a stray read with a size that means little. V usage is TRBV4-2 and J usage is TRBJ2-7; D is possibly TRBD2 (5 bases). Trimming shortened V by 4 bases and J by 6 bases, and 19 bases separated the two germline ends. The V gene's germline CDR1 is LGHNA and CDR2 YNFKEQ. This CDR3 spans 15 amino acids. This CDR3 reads CASSPSRERRFEQYF. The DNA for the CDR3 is TGTGCCAGCAGCCCGAGTAGGGAGCGGCGTTTCGAGCAGTACTTC.

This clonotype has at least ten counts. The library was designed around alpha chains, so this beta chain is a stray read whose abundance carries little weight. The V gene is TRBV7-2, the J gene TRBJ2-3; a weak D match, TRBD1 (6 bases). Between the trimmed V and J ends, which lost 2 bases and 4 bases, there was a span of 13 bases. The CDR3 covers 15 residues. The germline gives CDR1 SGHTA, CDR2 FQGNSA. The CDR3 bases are TGTGCCAGCAGCTTAAATGGGGCAGGGGCAGATACGCAGTATTTT. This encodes CASSLNGAGADTQYF.

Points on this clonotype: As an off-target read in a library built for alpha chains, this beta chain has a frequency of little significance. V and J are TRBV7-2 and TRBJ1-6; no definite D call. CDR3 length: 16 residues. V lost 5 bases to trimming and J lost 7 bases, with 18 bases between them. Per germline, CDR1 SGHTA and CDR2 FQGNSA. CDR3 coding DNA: TGTGCCAGCAGCGAACTACCCTACGGAGGGAATTCACCCCTCCACTTT. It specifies CASSELPYGGNSPLHF. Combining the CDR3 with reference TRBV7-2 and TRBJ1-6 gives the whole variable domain GAGVSQSPSNKVTEKGKDVELRCDPISGHTALYWYRQSLGQGLEFLIYFQGNSAPDKSGLPSDRFSAERTGGSVSTLTIQRTQQEDSAVYLCASSELPYGGNSPLHFGNGTRLTVT.

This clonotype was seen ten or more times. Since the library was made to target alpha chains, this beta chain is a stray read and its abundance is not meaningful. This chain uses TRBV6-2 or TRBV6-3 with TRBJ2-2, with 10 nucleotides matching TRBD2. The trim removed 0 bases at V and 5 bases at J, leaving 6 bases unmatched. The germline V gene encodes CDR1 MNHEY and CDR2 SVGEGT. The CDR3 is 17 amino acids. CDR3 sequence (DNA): TGTGCCAGCAGTTACTCGAAAAGCGGGAGGGGGACCGGGGAGCTGTTTTTT. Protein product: CASSYSKSGRGTGELFF.

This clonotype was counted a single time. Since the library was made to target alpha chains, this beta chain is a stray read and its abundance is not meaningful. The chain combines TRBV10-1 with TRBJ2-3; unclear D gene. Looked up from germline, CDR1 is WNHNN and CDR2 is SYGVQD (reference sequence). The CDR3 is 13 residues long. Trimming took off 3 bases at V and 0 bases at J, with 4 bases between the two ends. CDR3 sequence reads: CASSEGSTDTQYF. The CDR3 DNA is TGCGCCAGCAGTGAAGGAAGCACAGATACGCAGTATTTT.

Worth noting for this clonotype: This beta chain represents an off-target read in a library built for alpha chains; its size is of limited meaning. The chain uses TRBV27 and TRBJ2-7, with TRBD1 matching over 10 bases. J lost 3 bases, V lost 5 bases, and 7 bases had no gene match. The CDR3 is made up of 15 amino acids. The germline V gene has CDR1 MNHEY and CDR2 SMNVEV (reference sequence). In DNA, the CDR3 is TGTGCCAGCAGTCCCTCGACAGGGGGCTTCTACGAGCAGTACTTC. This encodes CASSPSTGGFYEQYF.